A single sample is the source of the 21 T cell receptor beta chains below, sequenced in a study of cytotoxic CD8 clonotypes in ibrutinib-treated CLL. Sequencing used immunoSEQ multiplex PCR; TCRdb keeps in-frame clones, though not all of them. The data hold roughly 60,000 clones, with over 60% observed a single time. Here the sequenced sample was PBMCs, taken after 12 months of ibrutinib treatment. These receptors all come from a human donor with chronic lymphocytic leukemia.

The CDR3 bases are TGTGCCAGCAGCTCTACAACAGGGGGCTTCTATGGCTACACCTTC. It encodes CASSSTTGGFYGYTF. This chain uses TRBV7-2 with TRBJ1-2, with 9 bases that match TRBD1. Germline CDR1 reads SGHTA; CDR2 reads FQGNSA. The trim removed 4 bases at V and 4 bases at J, leaving 7 bases unmatched. This CDR3 spans 15 amino acids. Supplemented by reference TRBV7-2 and TRBJ1-2, the full variable domain reads GAGVSQSPSNKVTEKGKDVELRCDPISGHTALYWYRQSLGQGLEFLIYFQGNSAPDKSGLPSDRFSAERTGGSVSTLTIQRTQQEDSAVYLCASSSTTGGFYGYTFGSGTRLTVV.

The chain carries TRBV30 and TRBJ2-4; TRBD2 aligns across 9 bases. This CDR3 comprises 15 residues. The germline V gene has CDR1 GTSNPN and CDR2 SVGIG (reference sequence). V lost 1 base and J lost 6; bases outside the gene matches: 7. In nucleotides, the CDR3 is TGTGCCTGGAGTGCAGTAGCGGGAGTATCAAACATTCAGTACTTC. Protein sequence: CAWSAVAGVSNIQYF.

V is TRBV9 and J is TRBJ2-2; D is undetermined. There are 16 residues in the CDR3. Germline-derived CDR1 and CDR2 are SGDLS and YYNGEE. The germline V and J ends were trimmed by 0 bases and 5 bases, with 14 bases remaining between them. The CDR3 DNA reads TGTGCCAGCAGCGTAGCCCCCTCTCTTGGGACCGGGGAGCTGTTTTTT. The encoded protein is CASSVAPSLGTGELFF.

The CDR3 sequence is CASSLRDRSQETQYF. The CDR3 DNA reads as TGTGCCAGCAGCTTAAGGGACAGGAGCCAAGAGACCCAGTACTTC. The chain employs TRBV7-3 and TRBJ2-5; 8 positions agree with TRBD1. CDR1 and CDR2 (germline): SGHTA, FQGTGA. The CDR3 totals 15 residues. Trimming removed 1 base from V and 1 base from J; junction bases left unmatched: 2.

The chain carries TRBV9 and TRBJ2-1; 9 bases are shared with TRBD2. The CDR3 totals 14 residues. The V gene's germline CDR1 is SGDLS and CDR2 YYNGEE. Unmatched junction bases numbered 3, after V lost 2 bases and J lost 6 bases. Written as DNA, the CDR3 is TGTGCCAGCAGCGTTGGACTAGCGTTCAATGAGCAGTTCTTC. It yields the protein CASSVGLAFNEQFF.

This clone was seen a few times. The chain employs TRBV5-4 and TRBJ2-7; TRBD2 matches 7 bases. CDR3 length equals 14 residues. J gave up 3 bases and V 0 bases, and 3 bases lay outside the gene matches. Germline V gives CDR1 SGHNT, CDR2 YYREEE (reference sequence). The CDR3 DNA sequence: TGTGCCAGCAGCTTGGGCGGGAGTAGCTACGAGCAGTACTTC. Its protein product is CASSLGGSSYEQYF.

This clone has only a few counts. The V and J genes are TRBV10-1 and TRBJ2-1; perhaps TRBD2 as D (6 bases). Trimming pared 8 bases from V and 10 bases from J, leaving 15 bases between. Germline V gene lookup returns CDR1 WNHNN and CDR2 SYGVQD (reference sequence). There are 12 residues in the CDR3. For the CDR3, the DNA is TGCGCCAGCGGGCACCAGGGAGGCGAGCAGTTCTTC. Its translation: CASGHQGGEQFF.

CDR3 residues: CASSARPGASTGELFF. CDR3 in DNA: TGCGCCAGCAGCGCGCGCCCGGGGGCGAGCACCGGGGAGCTGTTTTTT. The V and J genes are TRBV5-1 and TRBJ2-2, with D possibly being TRBD1 or TRBD2 (6 bases each). Germline loops: CDR1 SGHRS, CDR2 YFSETQ. V gave up 4 bases and J gave up 4 bases, with 17 bases separating them. The CDR3 runs to 16 residues.

This chain connects TRBV6-6 to TRBJ2-2, with D perhaps matching TRBD1 (7 bases). From germline, CDR1 is MNHNY and CDR2 SVGAGI (reference sequence). V lost 2 bases and J 4 bases, leaving 11 bases between the germline ends. This CDR3 is 15 amino acids long. This CDR3 is CASSYVQGGTGELFF. CDR3 nucleotides: TGTGCCAGCAGTTACGTCCAGGGGGGCACCGGGGAGCTGTTTTTT.

In nucleotides, the CDR3 is TGTGCCAGCACCTCAGGCGGCGGGGCCAAATACGAGCAGTACTTC. This gives the protein CASTSGGGAKYEQYF. The chain links TRBV28 to TRBJ2-7; a weak D match, TRBD2 (6 bases). The germline V gene encodes CDR1 MDHEN and CDR2 SYDVKM. V was clipped by 7 bases and J by 4 bases, with 20 bases between them. This CDR3 is 15 amino acids long.

The V call is TRBV6-8, the J call TRBJ2-5; TRBD1 aligns across 7 bases. The J call may be in error: the DNA end matches TRBJ2-7 better. Germline CDR1 reads MNHGY; CDR2 reads SAAAGT. This CDR3 comprises 14 residues. The CDR3 region has the DNA TGTGCCAGAGGGGGACAGCCCACCTCCTACGAGCAGTACTTC. Amino acids: CARGGQPTSYEQYF.

This clone was recorded once. The chain uses TRBV9 and TRBJ1-4, with unresolved D. The CDR3 runs to 14 residues. Germline lookup yields CDR1 SGDLS and CDR2 YYNGEE. The germline V and J ends were trimmed by 2 bases and 2 bases, with 7 bases remaining between them. CDR3 in amino acids: CASSVSPTNEKLFF. Here the CDR3 DNA reads TGTGCCAGCAGCGTGAGTCCGACTAATGAAAAACTGTTTTTT.

The chain joins TRBV19 to TRBJ2-5; D uncertain. From germline, CDR1 is LNHDA and CDR2 SQIVND (reference sequence). There are 14 residues in the CDR3. V lost 10 bases and J lost 5, with 20 bases in between. The CDR3 nucleotides read TGTGCCACCGGATCCGGTCCTTTGGTGGAGACCCAGTACTTC. Encoded protein: CATGSGPLVETQYF.

The sample holds a few counts of this clone. This rearrangement joins TRBV11-2 to TRBJ2-3; 9 bases fit TRBD2. This CDR3 region has 15 residues. With V trimmed by 5 bases and J by 1 base, 4 bases remained unmatched. Germline V CDR1 and CDR2: SGHAT, FQNNGV. The CDR3 reads CASSPTSGRTDTQYF. CDR3 DNA: TGTGCCAGCAGCCCAACTAGCGGGCGCACAGATACGCAGTATTTT.

The chain recombines TRBV4-1 with TRBJ2-7; possible D gene TRBD1, 5 bases. The V end was cut by 2 bases, the J end by 3 bases, with 8 bases between. The CDR3 length is 13 residues. Germline V gene sequence: CDR1 MGHRA, CDR2 YSYEKL. CDR3 DNA: TGCGCCAGCAGCCAACCAGGGCGCTACGAGCAGTACTTC. This translates into CASSQPGRYEQYF.

The V and J genes are TRBV29-1 and TRBJ2-7, with a tentative D call TRBD1 (6 bases). This CDR3 is built from 12 residues. V was clipped by 5 bases and J by 4 bases, with 12 bases between them. Germline loops: CDR1 SQVTM, CDR2 ANQGSEA. The CDR3 is CSVQPTGYEQYF. CDR3 DNA sequence: TGCAGCGTTCAACCTACAGGGTACGAGCAGTACTTC.

This chain connects TRBV5-1 to TRBJ2-5; 9 bases fit TRBD1. Germline assignment: CDR1 SGHRS and CDR2 YFSETQ. After removal of 5 bases from V and 2 bases from J, the junction contained 7 bases not matched to a gene. This CDR3 region has 15 residues. CDR3 coding DNA: TGCGCCAGCAGTACCGGGACAGGGTTGCAAGAGACCCAGTACTTC. It codes for CASSTGTGLQETQYF.

This clone was counted only a few times. In DNA, the CDR3 is TGTGCCAGCAGCTTATGGTGGGACACTGAAGCTTTCTTT. Its protein is CASSLWWDTEAFF. The V gene is TRBV7-2, the J gene TRBJ1-1, with no clear D. Germline V gene sequence: CDR1 SGHTA, CDR2 FQGNSA. Trimming left V 2 bases short and J 3 bases short, with 7 bases between. This CDR3 spans 13 amino acids. Full variable domain (remainder filled in from reference TRBV7-2 and TRBJ1-1): GAGVSQSPSNKVTEKGKDVELRCDPISGHTALYWYRQSLGQGLEFLIYFQGNSAPDKSGLPSDRFSAERTGGSVSTLTIQRTQQEDSAVYLCASSLWWDTEAFFGQGTRLTVV.

V and J are TRBV7-3 and TRBJ1-1, with D maybe TRBD1 (6 bases). The CDR3 runs 13 residues. V dropped 6 bases and J dropped 2 bases, with 10 bases sitting between them. Germline V lookup: CDR1 SGHTA, CDR2 FQGTGA. CDR3: CASSAQGNTEAFF. Written as DNA, the CDR3 is TGTGCCAGCAGTGCACAGGGAAACACTGAAGCTTTCTTT.

The chain combines TRBV27 with TRBJ2-3, with D tentatively TRBD1 (5 bases). V lost 2 bases, J lost 1 base, and 13 bases lay in between. The CDR3 has 16 residues. CDR1 is MNHEY and CDR2 is SMNVEV in the germline V gene (reference sequence). The CDR3 DNA is TGTGCCAGCAGTTTACAGGGTCAAATAGGCACAGATACGCAGTATTTT. Translated: CASSLQGQIGTDTQYF.

The chain uses TRBV20-1 and TRBJ2-5, with D unresolved. Trimming took off 2 bases at V and 4 bases at J, with 5 bases between the two ends. There are 11 residues in the CDR3. The germline V gene has CDR1 DFQATT and CDR2 SNEGSKA (reference sequence). The CDR3 loop reads CSARSRETQYF. As DNA, the CDR3 is TGCAGTGCTAGATCAAGAGAGACCCAGTACTTC.